This T cell receptor (beta chain) was sequenced during a study of cytomegalovirus exposure and HLA in healthy donors. The CDR3 spans 14 residues. Trimming cost V 4 bases and J 6 bases, with 13 bases left between them. Germline CDR1 reads MNHEY; CDR2 reads SVGAGI. Amplification used 60 Vbeta primers and 13 Jbeta primers. Using immunoSEQ multiplex PCR, the repertoire was profiled, and TCRdb retains in-frame clones only, with some absent. The sample lists fewer than 350,000 clones; 70% to 90% were seen once. The sequencing input was PBMCs. The J gene is TRBJ1-5, the V gene TRBV6-5; D gene uncertain. The origin of this receptor is a woman between 18 and 30 years old in good health and CMV-seronegative. Here the CDR3 DNA reads TGTGCCAGCAGTTCCGGTGCAGGTGGTCAGCCCCAGCATTTT. This codes for CASSSGAGGQPQHF.